Presented here are 26 T cell receptor beta chains from one specimen sequenced in a study of coeliac disease. The table came from immunoSEQ multiplex PCR; TCRdb's copy has only in-frame clones and leaves some out. The data show about 2,200 clones, about 59% seen once. The sample was lamina propria lymphocytes from the gut. The receptor set was obtained from a woman in her 30s with active celiac disease.

CDR3: CASSYLGGVDEQFF. For the CDR3, the DNA is TGTGCCAGCAGTTACCTCGGGGGGGTCGATGAGCAGTTCTTC. This chain connects TRBV6-5 to TRBJ2-1; 8 bases map to TRBD2. The length of the CDR3 is 14 residues. CDR1 is MNHEY, CDR2 SVGAGI, per germline. J was trimmed by 8 bases and V by 2 bases; bases with no gene match: 5.

The rearrangement uses TRBV28 and TRBJ2-1, with a weak D call TRBD2 (5 bases). CDR1 MDHEN and CDR2 SYDVKM come from the germline V gene. V gave up 3 bases and J gave up 7 bases, with 16 bases separating them. This CDR3 is built from 15 residues. The CDR3 protein is CASSFIGRRVNEQFF. The CDR3 nucleotides are TGTGCCAGCAGTTTTATAGGTAGGCGGGTAAATGAGCAGTTCTTC.

CDR3 in DNA: TGTGCCAGCAGTTTTTCTGCAGGGAGGGATCAGCCCCAGCATTTT. Protein sequence: CASSFSAGRDQPQHF. The J gene is TRBJ1-5, the V gene TRBV28; possibly TRBD1 for D (5 bases). The CDR3 totals 15 residues. Germline V gene lookup returns CDR1 MDHEN and CDR2 SYDVKM. The germline V and J ends were trimmed by 3 bases and 5 bases, with 14 bases remaining between them.

The V gene is TRBV10-1, the J gene TRBJ1-2; D is unclear. The V gene's germline CDR1 is WNHNN and CDR2 SYGVQD (reference sequence). The CDR3 extends over 17 amino acids. V shed 5 bases and J shed 4 bases, with 23 bases lying between them. CDR3: CASSSEEGSRKTYGYTF. The CDR3 nucleotides read TGCGCCAGCAGTTCCGAGGAAGGATCGCGAAAGACCTATGGCTACACCTTC.

The chain links TRBV28 to TRBJ1-5, with 8 bases identical to TRBD1. With V trimmed by 5 bases and J by 2 bases, 2 bases remained unmatched. Germline loops: CDR1 MDHEN, CDR2 SYDVKM. The length of the CDR3 is 14 residues. The CDR3 reads CASSRGQGNQPQHF. CDR3 coding DNA: TGTGCCAGCAGTCGGGGACAGGGCAATCAGCCCCAGCATTTT.

This rearrangement joins TRBV6-1 to TRBJ2-2; 7 bases are shared with TRBD1. V shed 6 bases and J 5 bases; nucleotides not matched to a gene: 9. The germline gives CDR1 MNHNS, CDR2 SASEGT. This CDR3 region has 15 residues. CDR3 bases: TGTGCCAGCAGCCTCCGCCAGGGGGTAACCGGGGAGCTGTTTTTT. Protein sequence: CASSLRQGVTGELFF.

The chain carries TRBV19 and TRBJ1-1; D gene ambiguous. In germline, CDR1 is LNHDA, CDR2 SQIVND (reference sequence). CDR3 length equals 14 residues. Trimming pared 4 bases from V and 0 bases from J, leaving 9 bases between. CDR3 protein: CASSKTVLNTEAFF. Written as DNA, the CDR3 is TGTGCCAGTAGTAAAACAGTGCTGAACACTGAAGCTTTCTTT.

Here the CDR3 reads CASSLESALAGGGNEQFF. The CDR3 bases are TGCGCCAGCAGCTTGGAGTCGGCTCTAGCGGGGGGGGGTAATGAGCAGTTCTTC. The V call is TRBV5-1, the J call TRBJ2-1; 12 positions match TRBD2. CDR1 SGHRS and CDR2 YFSETQ come from the germline V gene. V gave up 0 bases and J gave up 7 bases; unmatched junction bases: 11. This CDR3 comprises 18 residues.

This clone came up a few times. The V and J genes are TRBV7-8 and TRBJ2-1; D may be TRBD1 (5 bases). The germline V gene has CDR1 SGHVS and CDR2 FQNEAQ. The CDR3 length is 15 residues. The V gene lost 1 base and the J gene lost 1 base, with 8 bases spanning the gap. This chain's CDR3 is CASSLGGRSYNEQFF. In DNA form, the CDR3 reads TGTGCCAGCAGCTTAGGGGGCAGATCCTACAATGAGCAGTTCTTC.

This clone was seen more than once but under ten times. The chain joins TRBV4-2 to TRBJ2-2; 13 bases map to TRBD2. Losses at the gene ends were 3 bases for V and 5 bases for J; bases not matched to a gene: 6. The germline gives CDR1 LGHNA, CDR2 YNFKEQ. The CDR3 covers 17 residues. The CDR3 bases are TGTGCCAGCAGCCACCGGACTAGCGGGAGTCGTACCGGGGAGCTGTTTTTT. Amino acid sequence: CASSHRTSGSRTGELFF.

The V call is TRBV7-8, the J call TRBJ2-1, with TRBD2 matching 15 bases. Germline loops: CDR1 SGHVS, CDR2 FQNEAQ. The CDR3 sequence is 17 residues long. J gave up 7 bases and V 6 bases, and 10 bases lay outside the gene matches. The CDR3 DNA reads TGTGCCAGCAGTCACTCCCCCGGACTAGCGGGGGGGAATGAGCAGTTCTTC. It encodes CASSHSPGLAGGNEQFF.

The rearrangement uses TRBV6-5 and TRBJ1-1, with D unresolved. The CDR3 loop spans 13 amino acids. CDR1 MNHEY and CDR2 SVGAGI come from the germline V gene. Trimming stripped 6 bases from V and 0 bases from J, with 8 bases between. CDR3 amino acids: CASRASLNTEAFF. The CDR3 region has the DNA TGTGCCAGCAGGGCATCGTTGAACACTGAAGCTTTCTTT.

J is TRBJ1-2 and V is TRBV5-1, with D unclear. The ends were cut back, 2 bases at V and 8 bases at J, with 10 bases in the middle. The germline gives CDR1 SGHRS, CDR2 YFSETQ. The CDR3 has 12 residues. CDR3 nucleotides: TGCGCCAGCAGCTTTGAGCGGGCGGGCTACACCTTC. Translating it yields CASSFERAGYTF.

About this clone: Other DNA sequences in the sample encode the same CDR3. This rearrangement joins TRBV19 to TRBJ1-1; D is perhaps TRBD1 (5 bases). V gave up 7 bases and J gave up 0 bases, with 12 bases separating them. There are 14 residues in the CDR3. In germline, CDR1 is LNHDA, CDR2 SQIVND (reference sequence). CDR3 sequence: CASKTGHLNTEAFF. CDR3 DNA: TGTGCCAGTAAAACAGGTCATCTGAACACTGAAGCTTTCTTT.

The genes are TRBV10-3 and TRBJ2-3; D is undetermined. V gave up 6 bases and J gave up 0 bases, with 7 bases separating them. Germline-derived CDR1 and CDR2 are ENHRY and SYGVKD. The CDR3 spans 13 residues. CDR3 in amino acids: CAISITSTDTQYF. The CDR3 region has the DNA TGTGCCATCAGCATAACTAGCACAGATACGCAGTATTTT.

This clone was seen just once. The chain joins TRBV7-9 to TRBJ2-5; 7 bases align to TRBD1. Losses at the gene ends were 2 bases for V and 10 bases for J; bases not matched to a gene: 4. This CDR3 has 12 residues. Germline loops: CDR1 SEHNR, CDR2 FQNEAQ (reference sequence). The CDR3, as DNA: TGTGCCAGCAGCTTAAATACAGGGGTCCAGTACTTC. Protein: CASSLNTGVQYF.

This clone has only a few counts. The rearrangement uses TRBV9 and TRBJ2-2; 13 nucleotides match TRBD2. Germline loops: CDR1 SGDLS, CDR2 YYNGEE. The length of the CDR3 is 17 residues. The V segment lost 3 bases and the J segment 7 bases; nucleotides outside the gene matches: 9. CDR3 coding DNA: TGTGCCAGCAGCGACGGGACTAGCGGGACCCTCGGCGGGGAGCTGTTTTTT. It encodes CASSDGTSGTLGGELFF. Combining the CDR3 with reference TRBV9 and TRBJ2-2 gives the whole variable domain DSGVTQTPKHLITATGQRVTLRCSPRSGDLSVYWYQQSLDQGLQFLIQYYNGEERAKGNILERFSAQQFPDLHSELNLSSLELGDSALYFCASSDGTSGTLGGELFFGEGSRLTVL.

The chain is built from TRBV6-1 and TRBJ1-4; 7 nucleotides agree with TRBD1. The trim removed 5 bases at V and 8 bases at J, leaving 8 bases unmatched. Germline CDR1 and CDR2: MNHNS and SASEGT. The CDR3 length is 14 residues. The CDR3 sequence is CASSPTGEGEKLFF. In DNA form, the CDR3 reads TGTGCCAGCAGTCCTACAGGGGAAGGGGAAAAACTGTTTTTT.

The rearrangement links TRBV2 to TRBJ2-3; the match to TRBD2 covers 10 bases. V lost 4 bases to trimming and J lost 0 bases; unmatched junction nucleotides: 16. The germline V gene encodes CDR1 SNHLY and CDR2 FYNNEI. This CDR3 is 20 amino acids long. The CDR3 here is CASSVYRLAGGNSSTDTQYF. In DNA form, the CDR3 reads TGTGCCAGCAGTGTTTACCGACTAGCGGGTGGAAACTCTAGCACAGATACGCAGTATTTT.

This clone occurred a few times. Other DNA sequences within the sample encode an identical CDR3. The V call is TRBV4-2, the J call TRBJ1-2; 7 nucleotides align to TRBD1. Germline CDR1 is LGHNA and CDR2 is YNFKEQ. The J segment lost 2 bases and the V segment lost 0 bases, leaving 12 bases of the junction unmatched. The CDR3 has 18 amino acids. CDR3 sequence reads: CASSQDLESGQSNYGYTF. The CDR3 bases are TGTGCCAGCAGCCAAGATCTCGAATCGGGACAGTCGAACTATGGCTACACCTTC.

In its sample, this clone was seen a few times. The V and J genes are TRBV5-1 and TRBJ2-3, with TRBD2 matching 13 bases. CDR1 and CDR2 from the germline V gene are SGHRS and YFSETQ. The V segment lost 0 bases and the J segment 6 bases; nucleotides outside the gene matches: 4. The CDR3 contains 16 residues. Here the CDR3 reads CASSLVGTSGVDTQYF. The CDR3 nucleotides are TGCGCCAGCAGCTTGGTAGGGACTAGCGGGGTGGATACGCAGTATTTT.

As concerns this clone: Germline and junction disagree at one end, which may indicate a read error. The chain couples TRBV6-5 to TRBJ1-2; 10 nucleotides line up with TRBD1. CDR3 length: 14 amino acids. Germline CDR1 MNHEY, CDR2 SVGAGI. CDR3 protein: CASRIGTGVYGYIF. As DNA, the CDR3 is TGTGCCAGCAGGATAGGGACAGGGGTCTATGGCTACATCTTC.

Only a few counts were recorded for this clone. This chain joins TRBV7-7 and TRBJ1-1; D is possibly TRBD1 (5 bases). Germline V gene sequence: CDR1 SSHAT, CDR2 FNYEAQ (reference sequence). Trimming took 4 bases from V and 7 from J, leaving 13 bases between them. This CDR3 contains 13 residues. This CDR3 is CASSSDSPIEAFF. CDR3 nucleotides: TGTGCCAGCAGCTCAGACAGTCCTATTGAAGCTTTCTTT.

The chain combines TRBV19 with TRBJ1-2; a possible D gene is TRBD1 (6 bases). The V end was cut by 3 bases, the J end by 2 bases, with 16 bases between. CDR3 length: 16 residues. CDR1 is LNHDA, CDR2 SQIVND, per germline (reference sequence). For the CDR3, the DNA is TGTGCCAGTAGTATTCGGGACACCCCTCAGAACTATGGCTACACCTTC. The encoded protein is CASSIRDTPQNYGYTF.

The sample holds a few counts of this clone. The rearrangement uses TRBV7-6 and TRBJ2-5; TRBD2 aligns across 14 bases. In germline, CDR1 is SGHVS, CDR2 FNYEAQ. Germline trimming cut 4 bases from V and 5 bases from J; bases unmatched to any gene: 6. The CDR3 has 16 residues. The DNA for the CDR3 is TGTGCCAGCAGCTCTGGACTAGCGGGGGGAGGGGAGACCCAGTACTTC. Translation gives CASSSGLAGGGETQYF.

J is TRBJ2-3 and V is TRBV27; TRBD1 matches at 7 bases. The CDR3 runs to 16 residues. The germline gives CDR1 MNHEY, CDR2 SMNVEV (reference sequence). After removal of 2 bases from V and 6 bases from J, the junction contained 11 bases not matched to a gene. The CDR3 bases are TGTGCCAGCAGTTTAGAGGGGGCCACGGCAAAGGATACGCAGTATTTT. Its translation is CASSLEGATAKDTQYF.